What follows are 12 T cell receptor beta chains derived from one specimen sequenced in a study of T cell changes during pregnancy in multiple sclerosis. The repertoire was sequenced with immunoSEQ multiplex PCR; TCRdb's copy has only in-frame clones and lacks some. Of some 60,000 clones listed, 93% are singletons. Sequencing used peripheral blood, obtained after pregnancy. The receptors stem from a female donor with multiple sclerosis, enrolled in a pregnancy study.

The V gene is TRBV7-3, the J gene TRBJ2-2; 15 bases match TRBD2. The CDR3 is made up of 16 amino acids. The J segment lost 5 bases and the V segment lost 5 bases, leaving 3 bases of the junction unmatched. Germline lookup yields CDR1 SGHTA and CDR2 FQGTGA. CDR3 region: CASSVGLAGGTGELFF. As DNA, the CDR3 is TGTGCCAGCAGCGTGGGACTAGCGGGAGGAACCGGGGAGCTGTTTTTT. The variable domain in full, completed from reference TRBV7-3 and TRBJ2-2, reads GAGVSQTPSNKVTEKGKYVELRCDPISGHTALYWYRQSLGQGPEFLIYFQGTGAADDSGLPNDRFFAVRPEGSVSTLKIQRTERGDSAVYLCASSVGLAGGTGELFFGEGSRLTVL.

The chain carries TRBV4-1 and TRBJ2-2; D uncertain. The V end was cut by 6 bases, the J end by 0 bases, with 5 bases between. Germline V gives CDR1 MGHRA, CDR2 YSYEKL. This CDR3 has 13 amino acids. The CDR3 sequence: CASSLSNTGELFF. Here the CDR3 DNA reads TGCGCCAGCAGTTTATCGAACACCGGGGAGCTGTTTTTT.

V usage is TRBV7-2 and J usage is TRBJ2-3; the match to TRBD2 covers 11 bases. V lost 2 bases and J lost 4; bases outside the gene matches: 5. The CDR3 contains 16 residues. Germline V gene sequence: CDR1 SGHTA, CDR2 FQGNSA. The CDR3 DNA reads as TGTGCCAGCAGCTTAATAGCGGGAGGGCCCCCAGATACGCAGTATTTT. This translates into CASSLIAGGPPDTQYF.

The chain couples TRBV28 to TRBJ2-1, with D perhaps TRBD2 (6 bases). Germline V gene lookup returns CDR1 MDHEN and CDR2 SYDVKM. The CDR3 is 12 residues long. The V gene lost 2 bases and the J gene lost 10 bases, with 9 bases spanning the gap. CDR3 DNA sequence: TGTGCCAGCAGTTTAGGTCTAGCGGAGCAGTTCTTC. The encoded protein is CASSLGLAEQFF.

This clone has a single count. The J gene is TRBJ1-2, the V gene TRBV7-8, with no clear D. Trimming took 4 bases from V and 8 from J, leaving 11 bases between them. The CDR3 consists of 12 residues. The V gene's germline CDR1 is SGHVS and CDR2 FQNEAQ. CDR3 sequence: CASSYMEWGYTF. CDR3 DNA: TGTGCCAGCAGCTACATGGAGTGGGGCTACACCTTC.

V gene TRBV15 combines with J gene TRBJ1-1; D gene unclear. The CDR3 covers 18 residues. The germline V and J ends were trimmed by 0 bases and 1 base, with 18 bases remaining between them. Germline V gene lookup returns CDR1 LNHNV and CDR2 YYDKDF (reference sequence). The CDR3 nucleotides read TGTGCCACCAGCAGAGATCTACGGAGAGTGATGAGGAACACTGAAGCTTTCTTT. Translation gives CATSRDLRRVMRNTEAFF.

This rearrangement joins TRBV28 to TRBJ1-1; D possibly corresponds to TRBD1 (6 bases). The CDR3 consists of 13 residues. From germline, CDR1 is MDHEN and CDR2 SYDVKM. V was trimmed by 5 bases and J by 5 bases, leaving 12 bases between them. CDR3 region: CASSPVQGTEAFF. The CDR3 DNA follows: TGTGCCAGCAGTCCGGTACAGGGTACTGAAGCTTTCTTT.

Here the CDR3 DNA reads TGTGCCACCACTGGGAGAGCCACAGATACGCAGTATTTT. Its protein product is CATTGRATDTQYF. The V and J genes are TRBV5-4 and TRBJ2-3; tentatively, D is TRBD2 (5 bases). Germline loops: CDR1 SGHNT, CDR2 YYREEE (reference sequence). The length of the CDR3 is 13 residues. Trimming took off 9 bases at V and 2 bases at J, with 13 bases between the two ends.

The chain combines TRBV27 with TRBJ2-7; D may be TRBD1 (6 bases). Germline V CDR1 and CDR2: MNHEY, SMNVEV (reference sequence). Trimming cost V 2 bases and J 1 base, with 9 bases left between them. The CDR3 is 14 amino acids. CDR3 region: CASSLDGQSYEQYF. The CDR3 nucleotides read TGTGCCAGCAGTTTAGATGGACAGTCCTACGAGCAGTACTTC.

The V and J genes are TRBV5-6 and TRBJ2-7; TRBD2 is a possible D gene (6 bases). V was pared by 4 bases and J by 3 bases, with 17 bases between. The germline V gene encodes CDR1 SGHDT and CDR2 YYEEEE. The CDR3 runs to 15 residues. CDR3 DNA: TGTGCCAGCAGCCCCGGAGGGGCGATTTACTACGAGCAGTACTTC. It yields the protein CASSPGGAIYYEQYF.

V gene TRBV5-1 combines with J gene TRBJ2-7; tentatively, D is TRBD1 (6 bases). With 2 bases removed from V and 0 bases from J, the gap between germline ends came to 9 bases. The germline V gene has CDR1 SGHRS and CDR2 YFSETQ. CDR3 length equals 14 residues. The CDR3: CASSLEDSSYEQYF. CDR3 sequence (DNA): TGCGCCAGCAGCTTAGAGGACAGCTCCTACGAGCAGTACTTC.

This sequence joins TRBV28 and TRBJ2-4; weak D call: TRBD2 (7 bases). Germline V gene lookup returns CDR1 MDHEN and CDR2 SYDVKM. V was cut by 6 bases and J by 6 bases, with 15 bases left in between. There are 14 residues in the CDR3. The CDR3 DNA follows: TGTGCCAGCAGGGCAGGGGAGGGGGGAAACATTCAGTACTTC. Protein product: CASRAGEGGNIQYF.